What follows are 25 T cell receptor beta chains derived from one specimen sequenced in a study of cytomegalovirus exposure and HLA in healthy donors. Sequencing used immunoSEQ multiplex PCR; TCRdb keeps in-frame clones, though not all of them. The data hold some 99,000 clones, with 88% observed a single time. Sequenced: PBMCs. These TCRs come from a woman aged 18-29 years in good health and CMV-seronegative.

The chain links TRBV28 to TRBJ2-5, with D perhaps matching TRBD1 (6 bases). There are 14 residues in the CDR3. Trimming pared 3 bases from V and 8 bases from J, leaving 16 bases between. Per germline, CDR1 MDHEN and CDR2 SYDVKM. The CDR3 reads CASSFDGPQGTQYF. Here the CDR3 DNA reads TGTGCCAGCAGTTTCGACGGGCCACAGGGAACCCAGTACTTC.

V usage is TRBV27 and J usage is TRBJ2-7, with TRBD1 matching 8 bases. Germline loops: CDR1 MNHEY, CDR2 SMNVEV (reference sequence). The CDR3 is made up of 15 amino acids. After removal of 4 bases from V and 2 bases from J, the junction contained 7 bases not matched to a gene. This CDR3 reads CASSSQGAGTYEQYF. The CDR3 DNA follows: TGTGCCAGCAGTTCCCAGGGGGCGGGTACCTACGAGCAGTACTTC.

CDR3 in DNA: TGCGCCAGCAGCGTGGACAGAAATAATGAAAAACTGTTTTTT. Encoded protein: CASSVDRNNEKLFF. V usage is TRBV5-1 and J usage is TRBJ1-4, with D perhaps matching TRBD1 (6 bases). The V and J ends lost 4 bases and 4 bases respectively, with 11 bases between them. The germline V gene encodes CDR1 SGHRS and CDR2 YFSETQ. This CDR3 has 14 residues. Looking up the rest from reference TRBV5-1 and TRBJ1-4 gives the full variable domain: KAGVTQTPRYLIKTRGQQVTLSCSPISGHRSVSWYQQTPGQGLQFLFEYFSETQRNKGNFPGRFSGRQFSNSRSEMNVSTLELGDSALYLCASSVDRNNEKLFFGSGTQLSVL.

This sequence joins TRBV28 and TRBJ2-7; 7 bases are shared with TRBD2. This CDR3 contains 16 residues. Germline trimming cut 5 bases from V and 2 bases from J; bases unmatched to any gene: 12. The germline V gene encodes CDR1 MDHEN and CDR2 SYDVKM. Here the CDR3 reads CASSGMLRGTAYEQYF. The CDR3 DNA reads as TGTGCCAGCAGTGGCATGCTGCGGGGGACCGCCTACGAGCAGTACTTC.

V usage is TRBV7-2 and J usage is TRBJ2-5, with no clear D. V lost 3 bases, J lost 5 bases, and 13 bases lay in between. The CDR3 has 14 amino acids. Germline-derived CDR1 and CDR2 are SGHTA and FQGNSA. CDR3 DNA sequence: TGTGCCAGCAGCTTTGCGACCAGACTGGAGACCCAGTACTTC. Protein product: CASSFATRLETQYF. Full variable domain (outside the CDR3, taken from reference TRBV7-2 and TRBJ2-5): GAGVSQSPSNKVTEKGKDVELRCDPISGHTALYWYRQSLGQGLEFLIYFQGNSAPDKSGLPSDRFSAERTGGSVSTLTIQRTQQEDSAVYLCASSFATRLETQYFGPGTRLLVL.

V is TRBV7-8 and J is TRBJ2-4; D is uncertain. The CDR3 extends over 16 amino acids. Germline V CDR1 and CDR2: SGHVS, FQNEAQ. Trimming removed 5 bases from V and 1 base from J, with 15 bases in between. The CDR3, as DNA: TGTGCCAGCAGCGCCTTAGCAGTTGGGGCCAAAAACATTCAGTACTTC. Residues: CASSALAVGAKNIQYF.

The V call is TRBV11-2, the J call TRBJ2-4; unclear D gene. The CDR3 covers 17 residues. The V end lost 1 base, the J end lost 1 base, and 14 bases lay between the germline ends. Germline V gene lookup returns CDR1 SGHAT and CDR2 FQNNGV. CDR3 sequence: CASSLAGLAAAKNIQYF. Written as DNA, the CDR3 is TGTGCCAGCAGCTTAGCTGGTTTGGCGGCGGCCAAAAACATTCAGTACTTC.

This clone was observed once. This sequence joins TRBV30 and TRBJ2-2; the D is unclear. V was shortened by 3 bases and J by 0 bases, with 5 bases between the two germline ends. Germline CDR1 GTSNPN, CDR2 SVGIG (reference sequence). The CDR3 consists of 13 residues. CDR3 region: CAWRATNTGELFF. The CDR3 DNA sequence: TGTGCCTGGAGGGCCACGAACACCGGGGAGCTGTTTTTT.

The rearrangement joins TRBV28 to TRBJ1-3, with D unresolved. The CDR3 loop spans 13 amino acids. Germline V gene sequence: CDR1 MDHEN, CDR2 SYDVKM. The germline V and J ends were trimmed by 2 bases and 7 bases, with 9 bases remaining between them. The CDR3 nucleotides are TGTGCCAGCAGTTTACAGACTAGGAACACCATATATTTT. Its protein product is CASSLQTRNTIYF.

The rearrangement uses TRBV5-1 and TRBJ2-1, with 11 bases fitting TRBD2. The CDR3 totals 15 residues. The germline V gene has CDR1 SGHRS and CDR2 YFSETQ. Germline trimming cut 1 base from V and 7 bases from J; bases unmatched to any gene: 4. The CDR3 bases are TGCGCCAGCAGCTTGACTAGCGGGAGTAGGAATGAGCAGTTCTTC. Translation gives CASSLTSGSRNEQFF.

The chain has TRBV6-1 and TRBJ1-2; 9 bases match TRBD1. The CDR3 is made up of 13 amino acids. V trimming: 7 bases; J trimming: 6 bases; junction bases outside the gene matches: 6. Per the germline V gene, CDR1 is MNHNS and CDR2 is SASEGT. The CDR3 loop reads CASTRQGGDGYTF. In DNA, the CDR3 is TGTGCCAGCACCCGACAGGGGGGAGATGGCTACACCTTC.

A single count supports this clone. This chain links TRBV11-3 with TRBJ2-2; TRBD2 matches at 7 bases. Trimming cost V 8 bases and J 4 bases; bases outside gene matches: 10. The CDR3 covers 15 residues. Germline loops: CDR1 SGHNT, CDR2 YENEEA. CDR3 coding DNA: TGTGCCAGCCAATGGGGGGGAAGTGGCACCGGGGAGCTGTTTTTT. Protein product: CASQWGGSGTGELFF. The complete variable domain, with remaining parts taken from reference TRBV11-3 and TRBJ2-2, reads EAGVVQSPRYKIIEKKQPVAFWCNPISGHNTLYWYLQNLGQGPELLIRYENEEAVDDSQLPKDRFSAERLKGVDSTLKIQPAELGDSAVYLCASQWGGSGTGELFFGEGSRLTVL.

This clone has just one count. CDR3 region: CASSIDGRRGELFF. CDR3 in DNA: TGTGCCAGCAGTATCGACGGGAGGCGAGGGGAGCTGTTTTTT. This chain uses TRBV7-3 with TRBJ2-2; 7 positions match TRBD2. V shed 6 bases and J 8 bases; nucleotides not matched to a gene: 9. CDR3 size: 14 residues. From germline, CDR1 is SGHTA and CDR2 FQGTGA.

The V call is TRBV2, the J call TRBJ2-7; possible D gene TRBD1, 5 bases. The CDR3 consists of 12 residues. V was trimmed by 7 bases and J by 10 bases, leaving 17 bases between them. From germline, CDR1 is SNHLY and CDR2 FYNNEI. The CDR3 loop reads CASTVAQGSQYF. In DNA, the CDR3 is TGTGCCAGCACCGTTGCCCAGGGAAGTCAGTACTTC. Full variable domain (missing parts from reference TRBV2 and TRBJ2-7): EPEVTQTPSHQVTQMGQEVILRCVPISNHLYFYWYRQILGQKVEFLVSFYNNEISEKSEIFDDQFSVERPDGSNFTLKIRSTKLEDSAMYFCASTVAQGSQYFGPGTRLTVT.

The chain uses TRBV18 and TRBJ2-7, with 7 bases fitting TRBD2. This CDR3 contains 14 residues. Trimming took 4 bases from V and 6 from J; bases not matched to a gene: 9. Germline CDR1 reads KGHSH; CDR2 reads LQKENI. The CDR3 loop is CASSRSGGPTEQYF. The CDR3 coding sequence is TGTGCCAGCTCACGCTCGGGGGGTCCGACCGAGCAGTACTTC.

This chain uses TRBV7-9 with TRBJ1-1; D not resolved. The germline V and J ends were trimmed by 5 bases and 0 bases, with 22 bases remaining between them. Germline CDR1 reads SEHNR; CDR2 reads FQNEAQ (reference sequence). This CDR3 contains 18 residues. Written as DNA, the CDR3 is TGTGCCAGCAGCCGTAAGCCGTGGGTCGGGAACATGAACACTGAAGCTTTCTTT. Protein product: CASSRKPWVGNMNTEAFF.

In its sample, this clone was seen once. This chain links TRBV28 with TRBJ1-2; 11 nucleotides agree with TRBD1. The germline gives CDR1 MDHEN, CDR2 SYDVKM. The V segment lost 10 bases and the J segment 5 bases; nucleotides outside the gene matches: 12. This CDR3 comprises 15 residues. The CDR3 spells CATFGQGAEGYGYTF. The CDR3 DNA is TGTGCCACCTTCGGACAGGGGGCGGAAGGGTATGGCTACACCTTC.

V and J are TRBV7-9 and TRBJ2-7; tentatively, D is TRBD1 (7 bases). The CDR3 has 17 residues. Germline lookup yields CDR1 SEHNR and CDR2 FQNEAQ (reference sequence). Trimming shortened V by 8 bases and J by 2 bases, and 25 bases separated the two germline ends. CDR3 in DNA: TGTGCCAGCGGGGGCAGGGGGGTAGAAAGTCGCCCCTACGAGCAGTACTTC. Amino acid sequence: CASGGRGVESRPYEQYF.

The rearrangement joins TRBV15 to TRBJ1-1, with D unclear. The CDR3 is 13 amino acids. V dropped 0 bases and J dropped 6 bases, with 8 bases sitting between them. Germline assignment: CDR1 LNHNV and CDR2 YYDKDF (reference sequence). The CDR3 spells CATSRERQAEAFF. The DNA of the CDR3 is TGTGCCACCAGCAGAGAACGGCAGGCTGAAGCTTTCTTT.

This chain links TRBV18 with TRBJ2-5; D is unresolved. The CDR3 totals 13 residues. CDR1 is KGHSH, CDR2 LQKENI, per germline. V shed 3 bases and J shed 5 bases, with 10 bases lying between them. CDR3 sequence (DNA): TGTGCCAGCTCACCCCTTCGGTCGGAGACCCAGTACTTC. Residues: CASSPLRSETQYF.

This chain connects TRBV9 to TRBJ2-7; a weak D match, TRBD1 (5 bases). The CDR3 is 13 residues long. Germline CDR1 and CDR2: SGDLS and YYNGEE. V was pared by 2 bases and J by 5 bases, with 11 bases between. DNA for the CDR3: TGTGCCAGCAGCGTCAGGGTGGCGGACGAGCAGTACTTC. Residues: CASSVRVADEQYF.

The V call is TRBV28, the J call TRBJ1-2; 7 positions match TRBD1. The CDR3 spans 17 residues. The germline V gene encodes CDR1 MDHEN and CDR2 SYDVKM. The ends lost 6 bases at V and 3 bases at J; junction bases unmatched: 16. As DNA, the CDR3 is TGTGCCAGCAGCGACCCGGAGGAGGGGGCTTCGGACTATGGCTACACCTTC. This translates into CASSDPEEGASDYGYTF.

V usage is TRBV19 and J usage is TRBJ1-1; a possible D gene is TRBD1 (5 bases). The V gene lost 3 bases and the J gene lost 4 bases, with 15 bases spanning the gap. This CDR3 has 15 amino acids. Germline CDR1 is LNHDA and CDR2 is SQIVND (reference sequence). Here the CDR3 reads CASSIGRAGGTEAFF. The CDR3 DNA sequence: TGTGCCAGTAGTATCGGGAGGGCTGGGGGCACTGAAGCTTTCTTT.

The genes are TRBV28 and TRBJ1-2; D is perhaps TRBD1 (5 bases). Germline lookup yields CDR1 MDHEN and CDR2 SYDVKM. This CDR3 has 16 residues. V dropped 10 bases and J dropped 2 bases, with 23 bases sitting between them. CDR3 residues: CATKMTLGGGNYGYTF. CDR3 coding DNA: TGTGCCACCAAGATGACATTGGGGGGTGGAAACTATGGCTACACCTTC.

The rearrangement links TRBV4-3 to TRBJ1-1; D ambiguous. This CDR3 spans 15 amino acids. Germline V lookup: CDR1 LGHNA, CDR2 YSLEER. V was shortened by 4 bases and J by 1 base, with 13 bases between the two germline ends. The CDR3 DNA reads as TGCGCCAGCAGCCGTCGGAGGGCCCAGAACACTGAAGCTTTCTTT. It encodes CASSRRRAQNTEAFF.